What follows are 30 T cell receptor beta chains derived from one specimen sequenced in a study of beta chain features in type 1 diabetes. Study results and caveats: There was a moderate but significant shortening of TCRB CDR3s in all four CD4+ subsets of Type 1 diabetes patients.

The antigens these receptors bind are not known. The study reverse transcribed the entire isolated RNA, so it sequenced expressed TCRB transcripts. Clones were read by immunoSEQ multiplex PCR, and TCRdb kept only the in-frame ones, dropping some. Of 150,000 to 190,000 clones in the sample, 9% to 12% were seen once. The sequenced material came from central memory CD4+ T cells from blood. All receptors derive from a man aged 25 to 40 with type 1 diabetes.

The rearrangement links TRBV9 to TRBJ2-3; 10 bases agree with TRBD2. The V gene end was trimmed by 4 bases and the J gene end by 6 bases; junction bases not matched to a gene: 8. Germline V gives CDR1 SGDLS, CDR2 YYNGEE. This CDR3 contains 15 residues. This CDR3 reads CASSLASGRLDTQYF. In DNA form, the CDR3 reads TGTGCCAGCAGCTTAGCTAGCGGGAGATTGGATACGCAGTATTTT.

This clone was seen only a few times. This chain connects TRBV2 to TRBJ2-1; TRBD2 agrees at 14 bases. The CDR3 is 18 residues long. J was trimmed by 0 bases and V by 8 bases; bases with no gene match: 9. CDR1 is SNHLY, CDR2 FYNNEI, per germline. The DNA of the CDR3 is TGTGCCAGCTTAGCCGGGACTAGCGGGAGTAGCTCCTACAATGAGCAGTTCTTC. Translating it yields CASLAGTSGSSSYNEQFF.

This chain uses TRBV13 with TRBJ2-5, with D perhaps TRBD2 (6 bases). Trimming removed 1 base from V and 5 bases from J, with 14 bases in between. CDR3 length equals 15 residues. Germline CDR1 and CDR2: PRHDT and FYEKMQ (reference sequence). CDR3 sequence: CASSLARERRETQYF. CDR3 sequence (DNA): TGTGCCAGCAGCTTAGCGCGGGAAAGGAGGGAGACCCAGTACTTC.

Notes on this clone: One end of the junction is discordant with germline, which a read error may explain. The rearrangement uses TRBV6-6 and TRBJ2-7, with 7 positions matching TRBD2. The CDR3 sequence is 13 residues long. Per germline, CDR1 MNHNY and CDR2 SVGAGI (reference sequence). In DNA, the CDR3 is TGTGCCATATACTCGACTAGCTCCAACGAGCAGTACTTC. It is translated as CAIYSTSSNEQYF.

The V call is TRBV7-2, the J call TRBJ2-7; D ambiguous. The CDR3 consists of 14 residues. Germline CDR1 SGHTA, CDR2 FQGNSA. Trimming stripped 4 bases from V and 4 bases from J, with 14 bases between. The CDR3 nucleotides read TGTGCCAGCAGCTCCCTCGCACCGAGGTACGAGCAGTACTTC. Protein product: CASSSLAPRYEQYF. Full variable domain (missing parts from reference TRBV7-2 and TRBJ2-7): GAGVSQSPSNKVTEKGKDVELRCDPISGHTALYWYRQSLGQGLEFLIYFQGNSAPDKSGLPSDRFSAERTGGSVSTLTIQRTQQEDSAVYLCASSSLAPRYEQYFGPGTRLTVT.

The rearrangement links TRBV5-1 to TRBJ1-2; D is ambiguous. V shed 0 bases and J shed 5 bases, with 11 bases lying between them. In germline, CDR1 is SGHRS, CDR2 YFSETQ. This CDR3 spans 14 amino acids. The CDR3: CASSLGVGGYGYTF. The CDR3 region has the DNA TGCGCCAGCAGCTTGGGTGTAGGAGGTTATGGCTACACCTTC. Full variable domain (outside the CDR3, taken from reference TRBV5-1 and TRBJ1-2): KAGVTQTPRYLIKTRGQQVTLSCSPISGHRSVSWYQQTPGQGLQFLFEYFSETQRNKGNFPGRFSGRQFSNSRSEMNVSTLELGDSALYLCASSLGVGGYGYTFGSGTRLTVV.

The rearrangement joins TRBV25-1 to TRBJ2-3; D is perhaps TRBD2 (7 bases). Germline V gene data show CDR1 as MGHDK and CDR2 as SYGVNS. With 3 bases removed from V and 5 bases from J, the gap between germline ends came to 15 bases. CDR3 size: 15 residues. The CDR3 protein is CASSEWVGGGDTQYF. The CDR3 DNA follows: TGTGCCAGCAGTGAGTGGGTGGGAGGGGGAGATACGCAGTATTTT.

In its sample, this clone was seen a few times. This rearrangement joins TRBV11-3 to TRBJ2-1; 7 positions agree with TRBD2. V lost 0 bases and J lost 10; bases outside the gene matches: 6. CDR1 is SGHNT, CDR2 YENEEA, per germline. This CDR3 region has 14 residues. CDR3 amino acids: CASSLEGGTGEQFF. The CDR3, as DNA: TGTGCCAGCAGCTTAGAGGGGGGGACCGGCGAGCAGTTCTTC. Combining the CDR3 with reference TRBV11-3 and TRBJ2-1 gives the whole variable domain EAGVVQSPRYKIIEKKQPVAFWCNPISGHNTLYWYLQNLGQGPELLIRYENEEAVDDSQLPKDRFSAERLKGVDSTLKIQPAELGDSAVYLCASSLEGGTGEQFFGPGTRLTVL.

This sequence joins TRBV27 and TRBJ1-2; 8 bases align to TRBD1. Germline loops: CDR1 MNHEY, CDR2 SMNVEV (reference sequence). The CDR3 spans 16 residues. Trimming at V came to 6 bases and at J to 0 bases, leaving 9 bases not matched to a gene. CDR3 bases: TGTGCCAGCAGACAAGGACAGGGTTCTCCTAACTATGGCTACACCTTC. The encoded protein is CASRQGQGSPNYGYTF.

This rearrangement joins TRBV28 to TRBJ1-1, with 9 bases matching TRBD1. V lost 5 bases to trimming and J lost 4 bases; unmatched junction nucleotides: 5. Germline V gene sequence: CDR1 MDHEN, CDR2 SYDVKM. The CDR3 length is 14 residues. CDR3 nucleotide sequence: TGTGCCAGCAGTCCGGGGGACAGGGTCACTGAAGCTTTCTTT. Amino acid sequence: CASSPGDRVTEAFF.

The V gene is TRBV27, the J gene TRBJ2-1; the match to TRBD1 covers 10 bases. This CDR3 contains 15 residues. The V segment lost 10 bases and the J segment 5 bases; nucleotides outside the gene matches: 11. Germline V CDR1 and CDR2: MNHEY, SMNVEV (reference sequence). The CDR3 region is CATTRQGAVNNEQFF. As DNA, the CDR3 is TGTGCCACCACAAGACAGGGGGCGGTGAACAATGAGCAGTTCTTC.

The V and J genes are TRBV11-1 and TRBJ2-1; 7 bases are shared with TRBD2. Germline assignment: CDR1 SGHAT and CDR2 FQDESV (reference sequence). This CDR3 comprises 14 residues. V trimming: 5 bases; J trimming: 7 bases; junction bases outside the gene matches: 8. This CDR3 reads CASSTGLVRNEQFF. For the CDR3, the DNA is TGTGCCAGCAGCACAGGACTAGTGCGAAATGAGCAGTTCTTC.

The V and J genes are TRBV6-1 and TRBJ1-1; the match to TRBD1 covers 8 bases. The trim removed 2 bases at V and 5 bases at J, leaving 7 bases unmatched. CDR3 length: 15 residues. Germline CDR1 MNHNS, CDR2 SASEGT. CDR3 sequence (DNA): TGTGCCAGCAGTGAACCTCAGGGGGCAGGGACTGAAGCTTTCTTT. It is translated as CASSEPQGAGTEAFF.

The DNA for the CDR3 is TGTGCCAGCAGTTACCCGAGGGTAGCGGGAGTCTACGAGCAGTACTTC. Its translation: CASSYPRVAGVYEQYF. The chain carries TRBV6-5 and TRBJ2-7; the match to TRBD2 covers 9 bases. Germline V gene lookup returns CDR1 MNHEY and CDR2 SVGAGI. The CDR3 spans 16 residues. Unmatched junction bases numbered 8, after V lost 2 bases and J lost 3 bases.

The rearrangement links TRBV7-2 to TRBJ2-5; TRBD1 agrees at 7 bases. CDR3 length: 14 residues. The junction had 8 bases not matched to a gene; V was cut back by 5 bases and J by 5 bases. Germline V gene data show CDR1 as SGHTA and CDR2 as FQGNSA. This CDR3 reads CASSARQGSETQYF. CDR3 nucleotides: TGTGCCAGCAGCGCCCGACAGGGTTCGGAGACCCAGTACTTC.

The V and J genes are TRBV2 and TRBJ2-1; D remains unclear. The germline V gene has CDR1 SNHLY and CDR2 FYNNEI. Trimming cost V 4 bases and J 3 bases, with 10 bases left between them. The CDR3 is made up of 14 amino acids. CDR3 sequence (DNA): TGTGCCAGCAGTGTAGCTAGTGTCTACAATGAGCAGTTCTTC. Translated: CASSVASVYNEQFF.

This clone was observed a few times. Here the CDR3 DNA reads TGTGCCAGCAGCTTAGAAGGACAGGGGATGGGCACAGATACGCAGTATTTT. Translation gives CASSLEGQGMGTDTQYF. The gene calls are TRBV7-6 and TRBJ2-3; 9 nucleotides line up with TRBD1. The V and J ends lost 1 base and 1 base, in that order; junction bases with no gene match: 6. CDR1 SGHVS and CDR2 FNYEAQ come from the germline V gene. This CDR3 has 17 residues. Full variable domain (missing parts from reference TRBV7-6 and TRBJ2-3): GAGVSQSPRYKVTKRGQDVALRCDPISGHVSLYWYRQALGQGPEFLTYFNYEAQQDKSGLPNDRFSAERPEGSISTLTIQRTEQRDSAMYRCASSLEGQGMGTDTQYFGPGTRLTVL.

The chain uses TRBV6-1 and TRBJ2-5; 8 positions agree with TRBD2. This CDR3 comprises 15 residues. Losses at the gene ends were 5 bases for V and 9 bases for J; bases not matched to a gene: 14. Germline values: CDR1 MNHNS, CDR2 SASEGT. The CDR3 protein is CASSISAGLEFSQYF. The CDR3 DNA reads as TGTGCCAGCAGTATCTCCGCGGGACTAGAATTCTCCCAGTACTTC.

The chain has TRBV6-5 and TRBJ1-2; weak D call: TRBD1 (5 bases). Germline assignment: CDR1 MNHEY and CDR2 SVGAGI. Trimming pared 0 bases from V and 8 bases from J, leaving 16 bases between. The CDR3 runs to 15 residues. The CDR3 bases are TGTGCCAGCAGTTACTCAGGGGTGCAAGCAGGAGGCTACACCTTC. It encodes CASSYSGVQAGGYTF.

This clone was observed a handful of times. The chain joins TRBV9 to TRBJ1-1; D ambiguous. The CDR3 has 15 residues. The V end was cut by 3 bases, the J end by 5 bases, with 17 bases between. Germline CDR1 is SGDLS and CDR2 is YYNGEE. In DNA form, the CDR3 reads TGTGCCAGCAGCGGCAGCGGATGGGCGGGGACTGAAGCTTTCTTT. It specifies CASSGSGWAGTEAFF.

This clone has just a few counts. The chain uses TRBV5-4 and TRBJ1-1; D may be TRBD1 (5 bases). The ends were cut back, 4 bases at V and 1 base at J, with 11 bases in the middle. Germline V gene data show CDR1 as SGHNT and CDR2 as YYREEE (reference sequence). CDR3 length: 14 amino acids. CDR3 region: CASSPGVRNTEAFF. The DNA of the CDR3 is TGTGCCAGCAGCCCGGGGGTGAGGAACACTGAAGCTTTCTTT.

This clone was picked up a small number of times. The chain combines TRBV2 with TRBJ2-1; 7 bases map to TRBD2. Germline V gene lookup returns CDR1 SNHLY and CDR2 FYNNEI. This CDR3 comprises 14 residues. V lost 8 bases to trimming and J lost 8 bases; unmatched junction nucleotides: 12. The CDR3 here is CASCGLVFDDEQFF. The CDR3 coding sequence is TGTGCCAGCTGTGGACTAGTCTTCGACGATGAGCAGTTCTTC.

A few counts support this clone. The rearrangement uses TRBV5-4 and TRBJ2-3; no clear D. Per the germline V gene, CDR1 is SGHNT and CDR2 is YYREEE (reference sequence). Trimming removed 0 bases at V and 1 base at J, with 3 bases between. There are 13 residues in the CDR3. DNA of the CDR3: TGTGCCAGCAGCTTGGCCGGCACAGATACGCAGTATTTT. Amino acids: CASSLAGTDTQYF. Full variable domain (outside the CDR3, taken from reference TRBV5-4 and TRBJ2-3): ETGVTQSPTHLIKTRGQQVTLRCSSQSGHNTVSWYQQALGQGPQFIFQYYREEENGRGNFPPRFSGLQFPNYSSELNVNALELDDSALYLCASSLAGTDTQYFGPGTRLTVL.

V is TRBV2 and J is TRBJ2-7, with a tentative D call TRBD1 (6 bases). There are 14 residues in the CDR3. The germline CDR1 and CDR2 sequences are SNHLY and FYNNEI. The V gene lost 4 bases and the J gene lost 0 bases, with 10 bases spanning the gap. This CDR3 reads CASSAGTPSYEQYF. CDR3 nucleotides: TGTGCCAGCAGTGCTGGGACACCCTCCTACGAGCAGTACTTC.

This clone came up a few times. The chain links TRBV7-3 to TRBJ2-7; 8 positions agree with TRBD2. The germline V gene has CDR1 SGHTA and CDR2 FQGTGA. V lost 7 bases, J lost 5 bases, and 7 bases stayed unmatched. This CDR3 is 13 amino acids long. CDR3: CASNPAGGHEQYF. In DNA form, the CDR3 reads TGTGCCAGCAACCCTGCGGGAGGCCACGAGCAGTACTTC.

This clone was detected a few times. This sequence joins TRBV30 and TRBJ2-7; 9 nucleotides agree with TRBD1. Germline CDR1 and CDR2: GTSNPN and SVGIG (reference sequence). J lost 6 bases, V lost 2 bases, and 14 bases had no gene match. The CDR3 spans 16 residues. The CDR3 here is CAWSFASGTGSREQYF. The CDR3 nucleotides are TGTGCCTGGAGTTTCGCCTCCGGGACAGGGTCCCGCGAGCAGTACTTC.

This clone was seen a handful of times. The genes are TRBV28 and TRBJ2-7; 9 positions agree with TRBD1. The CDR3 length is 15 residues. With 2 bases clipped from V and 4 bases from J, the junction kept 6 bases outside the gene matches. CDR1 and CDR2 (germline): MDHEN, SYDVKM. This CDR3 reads CASSLIQGARYEQYF. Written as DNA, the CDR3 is TGTGCCAGCAGTTTAATACAGGGGGCAAGGTACGAGCAGTACTTC.

CDR3 nucleotide sequence: TGTGCCAGCAGCTTTATGTACGAGCAGTACTTC. As protein: CASSFMYEQYF. J is TRBJ2-7 and V is TRBV7-9, with D hard to call. The CDR3 loop spans 11 amino acids. Trimming removed 3 bases from V and 4 bases from J, with 4 bases in between. Germline assignment: CDR1 SEHNR and CDR2 FQNEAQ (reference sequence).

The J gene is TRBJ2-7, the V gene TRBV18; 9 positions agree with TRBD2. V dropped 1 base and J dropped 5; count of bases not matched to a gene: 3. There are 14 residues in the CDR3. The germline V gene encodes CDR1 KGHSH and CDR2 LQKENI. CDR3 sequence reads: CASSPLAGVDEQYF. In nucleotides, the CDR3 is TGTGCCAGCTCACCACTAGCGGGAGTTGACGAGCAGTACTTC.

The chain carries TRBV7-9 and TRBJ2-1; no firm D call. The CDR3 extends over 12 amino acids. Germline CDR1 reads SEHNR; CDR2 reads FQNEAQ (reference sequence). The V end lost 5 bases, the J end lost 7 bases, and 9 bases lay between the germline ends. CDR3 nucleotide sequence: TGTGCCAGCAGCCTAACGTTGAATGAGCAGTTCTTC. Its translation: CASSLTLNEQFF.